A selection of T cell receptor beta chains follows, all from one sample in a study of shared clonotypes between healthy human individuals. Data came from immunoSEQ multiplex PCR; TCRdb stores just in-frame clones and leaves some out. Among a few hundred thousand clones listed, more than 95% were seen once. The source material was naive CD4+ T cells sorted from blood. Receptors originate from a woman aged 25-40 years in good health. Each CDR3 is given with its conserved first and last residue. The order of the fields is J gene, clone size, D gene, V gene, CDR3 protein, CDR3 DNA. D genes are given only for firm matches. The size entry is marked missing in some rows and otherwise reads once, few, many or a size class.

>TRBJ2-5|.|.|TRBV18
CASSSRGAVGETQYF
TGTGCCAGCTCATCAAGGGGTGCAGTAGGAGAGACCCAGTACTTC
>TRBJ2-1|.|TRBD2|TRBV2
CAIRLAGDGEQFF
TGTGCCATAAGACTAGCGGGAGACGGTGAGCAGTTCTTC
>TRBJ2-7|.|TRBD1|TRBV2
CASSETGVEQYF
TGTGCCAGCAGTGAGACAGGGGTCGAGCAGTACTTC
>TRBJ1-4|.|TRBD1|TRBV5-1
CASSPGTANEKLFF
TGCGCCAGCAGCCCAGGGACAGCGAATGAAAAACTGTTTTTT
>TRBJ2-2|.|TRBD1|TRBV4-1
CASRLYPDRVGTGELFF
TGCGCCAGCAGACTATACCCGGACAGGGTGGGCACCGGGGAGCTGTTTTTT
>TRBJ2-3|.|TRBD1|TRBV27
CASRTGTGGADTDTQYF
TGTGCCAGCAGGACCGGGACAGGGGGCGCTGACACAGATACGCAGTATTTT
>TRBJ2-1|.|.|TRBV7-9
CASSEKGRSSYNEQFF
TGTGCCAGCAGCGAAAAGGGGCGGAGCTCCTACAATGAGCAGTTCTTC
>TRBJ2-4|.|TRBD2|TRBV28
CASEKREGLQNIQYF
TGTGCCAGTGAGAAGCGGGAGGGCCTCCAAAACATTCAGTACTTC
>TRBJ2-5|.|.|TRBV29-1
CSVEAVETQYF
TGCAGCGTTGAAGCGGTAGAGACCCAGTACTTC
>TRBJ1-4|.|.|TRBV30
CAWRQGSEKLFF
TGTGCCTGGAGACAGGGCAGTGAAAAACTGTTTTTT
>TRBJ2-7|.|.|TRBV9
CASSRTGVGEQYF
TGTGCCAGCAGTCGGACGGGAGTTGGGGAGCAGTACTTC
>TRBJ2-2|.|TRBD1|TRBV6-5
CASRNRDRNTGELFF
TGTGCCAGCAGAAACCGGGACAGGAACACCGGGGAGCTGTTTTTT
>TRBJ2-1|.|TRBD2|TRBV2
CASARLAGGPSEQFF
TGTGCCAGCGCCCGACTAGCGGGAGGGCCTAGCGAGCAGTTCTTC
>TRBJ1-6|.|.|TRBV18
CASSPAGQFDNSPLHF
TGTGCCAGCTCACCAGCCGGACAGTTCGATAATTCACCCCTCCACTTT
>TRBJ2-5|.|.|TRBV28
CASSPHNKETQYF
TGTGCCAGCAGTCCCCATAATAAAGAGACCCAGTACTTC
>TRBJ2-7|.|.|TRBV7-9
CASSLGRDGYEQYF
TGTGCCAGCAGCTTAGGGCGGGACGGATACGAGCAGTACTTC
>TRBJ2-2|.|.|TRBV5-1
CASSLRQGSNTGELFF
TGCGCCAGCAGCTTGAGGCAGGGGTCGAACACCGGGGAGCTGTTTTTT
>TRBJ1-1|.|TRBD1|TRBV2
CASSEAGGQGALVTEAFF
TGTGCCAGCAGTGAAGCGGGAGGCCAGGGGGCTCTCGTGACTGAAGCTTTCTTT
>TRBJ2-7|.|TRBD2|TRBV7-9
CASSSGGTSGRITYEQYF
TGTGCCAGCAGCTCCGGAGGGACTAGCGGGAGGATTACCTACGAGCAGTACTTC
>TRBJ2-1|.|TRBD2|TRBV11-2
CASSLRLAAYNEQFF
TGTGCCAGCAGCTTAAGGCTAGCGGCCTACAATGAGCAGTTCTTC
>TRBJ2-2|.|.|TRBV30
CAWSVFSTGELFF
TGTGCCTGGAGTGTATTTAGTACCGGGGAGCTGTTTTTT
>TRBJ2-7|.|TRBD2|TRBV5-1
CASSGGAGKGYEQYF
TGCGCCAGCAGCGGGGGAGCGGGGAAGGGTTACGAGCAGTACTTC
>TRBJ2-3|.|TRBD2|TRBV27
CASSHWIAGDHADTQYF
TGTGCCAGCAGTCATTGGATAGCGGGAGACCATGCAGATACGCAGTATTTT
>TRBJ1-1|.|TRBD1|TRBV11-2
CASGRVRTTGSEAFF
TGTGCCAGCGGGAGGGTTCGGACGACAGGGTCTGAAGCTTTCTTT
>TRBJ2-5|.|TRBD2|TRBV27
CASSTLGGVPETQYF
TGTGCCAGCAGCACACTCGGGGGGGTACCGGAGACCCAGTACTTC
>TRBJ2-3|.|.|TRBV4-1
CASSQDRTSTDTQYF
TGCGCCAGCAGCCAAGATCGAACTAGCACAGATACGCAGTATTTT
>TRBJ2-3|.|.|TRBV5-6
CASSFTDTQYF
TGTGCCAGCAGCTTTACAGATACGCAGTATTTT
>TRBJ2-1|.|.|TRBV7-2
CASSLGGWRDNEQFF
TGTGCCAGCAGTCTAGGGGGTTGGAGGGACAATGAGCAGTTCTTC
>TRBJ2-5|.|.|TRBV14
CASSQVAGPQYF
TGTGCCAGCAGCCAAGTGGCCGGCCCCCAGTACTTC
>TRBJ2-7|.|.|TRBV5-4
CASSWDFGEQYF
TGTGCCAGCAGCTGGGACTTTGGCGAGCAGTACTTC
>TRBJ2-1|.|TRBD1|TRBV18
CASSLDRALGEQFF
TGTGCCAGCTCACTCGACAGGGCCCTAGGTGAGCAGTTCTTC
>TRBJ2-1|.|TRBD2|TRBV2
CASSELAGVTYNEQFF
TGTGCCAGCAGTGAATTGGCGGGGGTTACCTACAATGAGCAGTTCTTC
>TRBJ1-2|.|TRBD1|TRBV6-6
CASIKGQGSGGYTF
TGTGCCAGCATCAAGGGACAGGGAAGTGGGGGCTACACCTTC
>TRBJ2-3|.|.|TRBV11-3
CASSTRGREDTQYF
TGTGCCAGCAGCACTAGGGGGAGGGAAGATACGCAGTATTTT
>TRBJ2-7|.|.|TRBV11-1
CASSLGRAYEQYF
TGTGCCAGCAGCTTAGGCAGGGCCTACGAGCAGTACTTC
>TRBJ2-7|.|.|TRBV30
CAWSRVYEQYF
TGTGCCTGGAGTCGAGTTTACGAGCAGTACTTC
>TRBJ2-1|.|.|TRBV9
CASSTGAEQFF
TGTGCCAGCAGCACCGGGGCCGAGCAGTTCTTC
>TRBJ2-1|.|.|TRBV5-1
CASSNLRDGSYNEQFF
TGCGCCAGCAGCAACCTCCGGGACGGGTCCTACAATGAGCAGTTCTTC
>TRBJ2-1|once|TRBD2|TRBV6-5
CASSYSGTSNNEQFF
TGTGCCAGCAGTTACTCTGGGACTAGTAACAATGAGCAGTTCTTC
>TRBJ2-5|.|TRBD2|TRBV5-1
CASSPTPGLARETQYF
TGCGCCAGCAGCCCCACCCCGGGACTAGCAAGAGAGACCCAGTACTTC
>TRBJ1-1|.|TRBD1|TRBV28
CASSFIQQGEAFF
TGTGCCAGCAGTTTTATCCAACAGGGGGAAGCTTTCTTT
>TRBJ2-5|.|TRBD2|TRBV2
CASKRLAGGPPETQYF
TGTGCCAGCAAAAGACTAGCGGGAGGGCCCCCAGAGACCCAGTACTTC
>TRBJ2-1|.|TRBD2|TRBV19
CASSIRTGLAGNNEQFF
TGTGCCAGTAGTATCCGAACGGGACTAGCGGGGAACAATGAGCAGTTCTTC
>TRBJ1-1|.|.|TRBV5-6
CASSFRENTEAFF
TGTGCCAGCAGCTTCCGGGAGAACACTGAAGCTTTCTTT
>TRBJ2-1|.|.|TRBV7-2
CASSFPPNEQFF
TGTGCCAGCAGCTTTCCCCCCAATGAGCAGTTCTTC
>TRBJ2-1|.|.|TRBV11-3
CASSLVNNEQFF
TGTGCCAGCAGCTTAGTGAACAATGAGCAGTTCTTC